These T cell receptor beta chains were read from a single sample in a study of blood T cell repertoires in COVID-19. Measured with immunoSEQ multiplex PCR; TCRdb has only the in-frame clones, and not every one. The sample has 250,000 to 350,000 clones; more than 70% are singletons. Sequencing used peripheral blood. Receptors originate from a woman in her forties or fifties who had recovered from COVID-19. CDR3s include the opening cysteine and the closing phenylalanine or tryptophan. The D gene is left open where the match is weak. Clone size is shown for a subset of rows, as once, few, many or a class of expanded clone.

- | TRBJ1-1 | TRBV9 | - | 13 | TGTGCCAGCAGCGATAGTGTGAACACTGAAGCTTTCTTT | CASSDSVNTEAFF
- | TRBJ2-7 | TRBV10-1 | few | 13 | TGCGCCAGCAGTGAGGACAGGTATTCGGAGCAGTACTTC | CASSEDRYSEQYF
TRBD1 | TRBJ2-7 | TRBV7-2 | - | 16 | TGTGCCAGCAGCGCCCTTACAGGGGGAGGCATCTACGAGCAGTACTTC | CASSALTGGGIYEQYF
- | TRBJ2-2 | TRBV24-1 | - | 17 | TGTGCCACCAGTGTAAGCGCAGGGTCCATGAACACCGGGGAGCTGTTTTTT | CATSVSAGSMNTGELFF
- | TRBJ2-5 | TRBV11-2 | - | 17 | TGTGCCAGCAGCTTGCCCTCGGGACTCTTAATAAGGGAGACCCAGTACTTC | CASSLPSGLLIRETQYF
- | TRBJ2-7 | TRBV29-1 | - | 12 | TGCAGCGCATGGGGCTCAAACTACGAGCAGTACTTC | CSAWGSNYEQYF
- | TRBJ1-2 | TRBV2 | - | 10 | TGTGCCAGCCAATACTATGGCTACACCTTC | CASQYYGYTF
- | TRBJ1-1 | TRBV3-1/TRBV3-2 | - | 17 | TGTGCCAGCAGCCTAACACCAAGGACAGCCTCGAACACTGAAGCTTTCTTT | CASSLTPRTASNTEAFF
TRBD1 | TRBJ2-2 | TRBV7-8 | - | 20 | TGTGCCAGCAGCTCAATGGGGGACAGGGGTTTTATGGGGAACACCGGGGAGCTGTTTTTT | CASSSMGDRGFMGNTGELFF
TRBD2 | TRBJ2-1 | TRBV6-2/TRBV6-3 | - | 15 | TGTGCCAGCAGTCGAGCGGGAGGCCCAACCAATGAGCAGTTCTTC | CASSRAGGPTNEQFF
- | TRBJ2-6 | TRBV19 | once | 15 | TGTGCCAGTAGTACCCGACAGGCTGGGGCCAACGTCCTGACTTTC | CASSTRQAGANVLTF
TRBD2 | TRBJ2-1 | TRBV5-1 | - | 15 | TGCGCCAGCAGCGCTAGCGGGAGCTCCTACAATGAGCAGTTCTTC | CASSASGSSYNEQFF
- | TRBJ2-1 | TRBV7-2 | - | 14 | TGTGCCAGCAGCTTAGGCTATTCCTACAATGAGCAGTTCTTC | CASSLGYSYNEQFF
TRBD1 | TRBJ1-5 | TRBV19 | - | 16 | TGTGCCAGTAGTACCCATACAGGGGGCCTTTATCAGCCCCAGCATTTT | CASSTHTGGLYQPQHF
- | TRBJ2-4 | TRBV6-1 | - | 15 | TGTGCCAGCAGTGAACTCTCTGTGGCCAAAAACATTCAGTACTTC | CASSELSVAKNIQYF
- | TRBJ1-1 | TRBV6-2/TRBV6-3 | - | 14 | TGTGCCAGCAGTTACACCGCAGGGCGCACTGAAGCTTTCTTT | CASSYTAGRTEAFF
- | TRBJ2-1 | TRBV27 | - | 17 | TGTGCCAGCAGTTCGATCGTGGGGGCCCTCTCCTACAATGAGCAGTTCTTC | CASSSIVGALSYNEQFF
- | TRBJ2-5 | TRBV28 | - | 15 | TGTGCCAGCAGTTTCAATCAGGAATTTAAAGAGACCCAGTACTTC | CASSFNQEFKETQYF
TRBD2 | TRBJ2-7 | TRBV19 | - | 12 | TGTGCCAGTAGCCCAGCGGGGGGAGAGCAGTACTTC | CASSPAGGEQYF
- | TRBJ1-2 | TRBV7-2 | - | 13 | TGTGCCAGCAGCTTCACAAGGGGGAAGGGCTACACCTTC | CASSFTRGKGYTF
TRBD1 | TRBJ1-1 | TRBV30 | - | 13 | TGTGCCTGGAGTACTGGGACAGAAAGTGAAGCTTTCTTT | CAWSTGTESEAFF
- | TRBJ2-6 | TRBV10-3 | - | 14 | TGTGCCACCAAACAGGGCTCTGGGGCCAACGTCCTGACTTTC | CATKQGSGANVLTF
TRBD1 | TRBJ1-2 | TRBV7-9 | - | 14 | TGTGCCAGCAGCCTAGGGGACAGGGTGTATGGCTACACCTTC | CASSLGDRVYGYTF
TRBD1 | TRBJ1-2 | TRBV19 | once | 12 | TGTGCCAGTAGTGACAGGGCCTATGGCTACACCTTC | CASSDRAYGYTF
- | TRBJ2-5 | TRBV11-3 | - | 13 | TGTGCCAGCAGCTTAGGGCACCAAGAGACCCAGTACTTC | CASSLGHQETQYF
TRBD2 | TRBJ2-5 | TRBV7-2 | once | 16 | TGTGCCAGCAGCCCCAGACTAGCGGGAGGGCGAGAGACCCAGTACTTC | CASSPRLAGGRETQYF
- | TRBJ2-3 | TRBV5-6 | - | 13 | TGTGCCAGCAGCTTGGACGGGGGAGATACGCAGTATTTT | CASSLDGGDTQYF
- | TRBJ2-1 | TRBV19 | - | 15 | TGTGCCAGTAGTAGAACAGGGCTCACCGAGGATGAGCAGTTCTTC | CASSRTGLTEDEQFF
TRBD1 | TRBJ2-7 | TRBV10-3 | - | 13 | TGTGCCATCAGTGGGACAGGGTTCGACGAGCAGTACTTC | CAISGTGFDEQYF
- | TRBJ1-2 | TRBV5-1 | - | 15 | TGCGCCAGCAGCTTGTCGACTTCGGTATCGGCTGGCTACACCTTC | CASSLSTSVSAGYTF
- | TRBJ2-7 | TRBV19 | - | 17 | TGTGCCAGTAGTACCACGGGCCTCGGGACTCCGTCCTACGAGCAGTACTTC | CASSTTGLGTPSYEQYF
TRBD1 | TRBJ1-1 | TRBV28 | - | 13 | TGTGCCAGCAGTCTCGACAGGGGAACTGAAGCTTTCTTT | CASSLDRGTEAFF
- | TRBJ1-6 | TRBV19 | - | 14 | TGTGCCAGTAGTGGACAGCGACGGGGATCACCCCTCCACTTT | CASSGQRRGSPLHF
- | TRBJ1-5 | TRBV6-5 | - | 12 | TGTGCCAGCACCAGGGAGGACCAGCCCCAGCATTTT | CASTREDQPQHF
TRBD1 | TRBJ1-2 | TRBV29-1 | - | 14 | TGCAGCGTTGAAGATCTGGGGCAGGGGGACGGCTACACCTTC | CSVEDLGQGDGYTF
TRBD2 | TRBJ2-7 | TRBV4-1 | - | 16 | TGCGCCAGCAGCCCAGGCATAGCGGGAGGACCCTACGAGCAGTACTTC | CASSPGIAGGPYEQYF
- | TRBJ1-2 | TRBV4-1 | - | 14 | TGCGCCAGCAGCCAAGATGGAAGGGGGATTGGCTACACCTTC | CASSQDGRGIGYTF
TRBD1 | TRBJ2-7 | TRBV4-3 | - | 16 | TGCGCCAGCAGCCAAGCGTGGGACAGGGGTACCTACGAGCAGTACTTC | CASSQAWDRGTYEQYF
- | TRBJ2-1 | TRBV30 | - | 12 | TGTGCCTGGAGTGGGAGCTACAATGAGCAGTTCTTC | CAWSGSYNEQFF
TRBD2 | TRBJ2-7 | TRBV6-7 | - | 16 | TGTGCCAGCAGGACAACGGGGCTAGCGGGGGACTACGAGCAGTACTTC | CASRTTGLAGDYEQYF
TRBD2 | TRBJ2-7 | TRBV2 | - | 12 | TGTGCCAGCACGCGGGAGGGTTACGAGCAGTACTTC | CASTREGYEQYF
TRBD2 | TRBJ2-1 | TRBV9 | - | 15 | TGTGCCAGCAGCAATGGACTAGCGGGAGCAAATGAGCAGTTCTTC | CASSNGLAGANEQFF
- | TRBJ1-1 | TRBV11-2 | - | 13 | TGTGCCAGCAGCTTAGAGAGGGCAGCTGAAGCTTTCTTT | CASSLERAAEAFF
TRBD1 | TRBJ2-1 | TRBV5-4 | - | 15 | TGTGCCAGCAGCACCGGACAGGGGTCTTACAATGAGCAGTTCTTC | CASSTGQGSYNEQFF
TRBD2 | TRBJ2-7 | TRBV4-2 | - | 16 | TGTGCCAGCAGCCAAGATGCTAGCGGGACCACCTACGAGCAGTACTTC | CASSQDASGTTYEQYF
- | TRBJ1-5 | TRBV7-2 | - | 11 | TGTGCCAGCAGCTCGACAGGGCCCCAGCATTTT | CASSSTGPQHF
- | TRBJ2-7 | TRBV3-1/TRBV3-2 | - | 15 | TGTGCCAGCAGCCTGGTCGCAGGTAAATTCTACGAGCAGTACTTC | CASSLVAGKFYEQYF
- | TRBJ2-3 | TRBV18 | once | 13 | TGTGCCAGCTCACCTTCCGGGACAGATACGCAGTATTTT | CASSPSGTDTQYF
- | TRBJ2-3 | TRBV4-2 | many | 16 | TGTGCCAGCAGCCAAGAGGGGGGGCAGGGTTCAGATACGCAGTATTTT | CASSQEGGQGSDTQYF